The 29 T cell receptor beta chains presented below share a single source sample, sequenced in a study of blood T cell repertoires in COVID-19 (TCRdb year 2020). The library was prepared using the immunoSEQ multiplex PCR assay. TCRdb carries this immuneACCESS record with in-frame sequences only. Its versions omit some clonotypes, under half of them owing to an unresolved V gene in the studies checked, with the rest unexplained. The sample contains about 340,000 clones, around 83% of them found a single time. 2.5% to 3% of the sample is taken by the ten largest. The sample taken for sequencing was peripheral blood. The receptors were gathered from a man aged 30-40 years with active or convalescent COVID-19.

This clone was seen only a few times. The J gene is TRBJ1-4, the V gene TRBV21-1; the table's D call, TRBD1, has no DNA check behind it. TRBV21-1 is tagged as a pseudogene. This CDR3 has 18 residues. The CDR3 region is CASSGWTGPYATNEKLFF. The CDR3 nucleotides read TGTGCCAGCAGCGGATGGACAGGTCCCTATGCAACTAATGAAAAACTGTTTTTT.

This clone occurred once. The J gene is TRBJ1-2, the V gene TRBV4-2; TRBD1 matches 10 bases. V shed 3 bases and J 8 bases; nucleotides not matched to a gene: 9. The CDR3 consists of 15 residues. Germline V lookup: CDR1 LGHNA, CDR2 YNFKEQ. CDR3: CASSQAGTGVIGYTF. CDR3 nucleotides: TGTGCCAGCAGCCAGGCCGGGACAGGGGTAATAGGCTACACCTTC.

J is TRBJ1-1 and V is TRBV2; 8 bases agree with TRBD1. V was clipped by 8 bases and J by 11 bases; unmatched bases: 16. This CDR3 has 14 amino acids. Germline V CDR1 and CDR2: SNHLY, FYNNEI. CDR3 residues: CASGMGGQVVWAFF. The CDR3 DNA reads TGTGCCAGCGGCATGGGGGGACAGGTAGTATGGGCTTTCTTT.

This clone was observed once. In DNA, the CDR3 is TGTGCCGTAACAGGGTCGGACTCCGGCACCATATATTTT. Its translation: CAVTGSDSGTIYF. This chain links TRBV6-4 with TRBJ1-3; D is possibly TRBD1 (6 bases). CDR1 MRHNA and CDR2 SNTAGT come from the germline V gene. The CDR3 runs 13 residues. V lost 11 bases to trimming and J lost 9 bases, with 20 bases between them.

This sequence joins TRBV7-3 and TRBJ1-2, with D uncertain. Trimming left V 10 bases short and J 2 bases short, with 14 bases between. The CDR3 spans 13 residues. Germline CDR1 SGHTA, CDR2 FQGTGA. CDR3 residues: CATHATHNYGYTF. The CDR3 region has the DNA TGTGCCACCCACGCGACACACAACTATGGCTACACCTTC.

This clone has only one observation. CDR3 residues: CASSLGQSSGYTF. The DNA of the CDR3 is TGTGCCAGCAGCTTAGGACAGAGTAGCGGCTACACCTTC. The gene calls are TRBV7-9 and TRBJ1-2, with D possibly being TRBD1 (5 bases). The V gene's germline CDR1 is SEHNR and CDR2 FQNEAQ (reference sequence). The V gene lost 1 base and the J gene lost 8 bases, with 11 bases spanning the gap. The CDR3 loop spans 13 amino acids.

V usage is TRBV7-2 and J usage is TRBJ1-1; D unclear. The V end lost 5 bases, the J end lost 1 base, and 11 bases lay between the germline ends. The germline gives CDR1 SGHTA, CDR2 FQGNSA. The CDR3 length is 14 residues. The CDR3 nucleotides read TGTGCCAGCAGCCCCCGCCCGGGGAACACTGAAGCTTTCTTT. The encoded protein is CASSPRPGNTEAFF.

V and J are TRBV27 and TRBJ1-4, with D maybe TRBD1 (6 bases). Germline loops: CDR1 MNHEY, CDR2 SMNVEV (reference sequence). CDR3 length: 15 amino acids. Trimming removed 5 bases at V and 0 bases at J, with 10 bases between. CDR3 DNA: TGTGCCAGCAGTCCCGACAGGTCAACTAATGAAAAACTGTTTTTT. It encodes CASSPDRSTNEKLFF.

The V call is TRBV9, the J call TRBJ2-1, with 7 positions matching TRBD1. Germline V lookup: CDR1 SGDLS, CDR2 YYNGEE. CDR3 length: 15 amino acids. Losses at the gene ends were 3 bases for V and 9 bases for J; bases not matched to a gene: 12. The DNA of the CDR3 is TGTGCCAGCAGCGCACGACTAAATCCAGGGGGTGAGCAGTTCTTC. This gives the protein CASSARLNPGGEQFF.

The J gene is TRBJ1-1, the V gene TRBV5-1; 8 positions agree with TRBD1. CDR3 length equals 17 residues. The germline gives CDR1 SGHRS, CDR2 YFSETQ. The V segment lost 1 base and the J segment 2 bases; nucleotides outside the gene matches: 10. CDR3 in amino acids: CASSLIGTGGLNTEAFF. In nucleotides, the CDR3 is TGCGCCAGCAGCTTGATCGGGACAGGAGGACTAAACACTGAAGCTTTCTTT.

V and J are TRBV6-2 or TRBV6-3 and TRBJ2-7, with D possibly matching TRBD1 (7 bases). Between the trimmed V and J ends, which lost 2 bases and 4 bases, there was a span of 9 bases. CDR1 MNHEY and CDR2 SVGEGT come from the germline V gene. The CDR3 loop spans 13 amino acids. The CDR3 bases are TGTGCCAGCAGTTACGCAGGGGGGTACGAGCAGTACTTC. Protein product: CASSYAGGYEQYF.

This clone was recorded once. The CDR3 DNA is TGCGCCAGCAGCTCCACAGGGTCTGCTGGCTACACCTTC. Amino acids: CASSSTGSAGYTF. The chain has TRBV5-1 and TRBJ1-2, with D perhaps TRBD1 (6 bases). Trimming removed 3 bases from V and 7 bases from J, with 13 bases in between. CDR1 SGHRS and CDR2 YFSETQ come from the germline V gene. The CDR3 sequence is 13 residues long.

This chain links TRBV9 with TRBJ2-1, with TRBD2 identical over 7 bases. CDR3 size: 15 residues. The V gene end was trimmed by 4 bases and the J gene end by 4 bases; junction bases not matched to a gene: 8. CDR1 and CDR2 (germline): SGDLS, YYNGEE. CDR3 residues: CASSKSGALYNEQFF. CDR3 DNA: TGTGCCAGCAGCAAAAGCGGGGCGCTTTACAATGAGCAGTTCTTC.

This chain uses TRBV5-1 with TRBJ1-4; perhaps TRBD1 as D (6 bases). The CDR3 is 15 amino acids. Germline assignment: CDR1 SGHRS and CDR2 YFSETQ. Trimming left V 0 bases short and J 8 bases short, with 14 bases between. CDR3 in DNA: TGCGCCAGCAGCTTGGGTGGGGGCGCTGGGGAAAAACTGTTTTTT. Translation: CASSLGGGAGEKLFF.

The chain carries TRBV6-5 and TRBJ2-2, with D perhaps TRBD2 (6 bases). From germline, CDR1 is MNHEY and CDR2 SVGAGI. V lost 4 bases to trimming and J lost 7 bases, with 7 bases between them. The CDR3 consists of 12 residues. The CDR3 region is CASSSGGGELFF. The CDR3 DNA sequence: TGTGCCAGCAGTTCCGGGGGCGGGGAGCTGTTTTTT.

This clone was picked up one time. The V and J genes are TRBV9 and TRBJ2-6, with D hard to call. This CDR3 comprises 13 residues. With 2 bases removed from V and 3 bases from J, the gap between germline ends came to 3 bases. Germline V gene lookup returns CDR1 SGDLS and CDR2 YYNGEE. The CDR3 DNA follows: TGTGCCAGCAGCGTCGGTGGGGCCAACGTCCTGACTTTC. Translated: CASSVGGANVLTF.

CDR3 sequence reads: CASSFDSGGSYNEQFF. CDR3 in DNA: TGCGCCAGCAGCTTTGACTCGGGGGGTTCCTACAATGAGCAGTTCTTC. The chain links TRBV5-1 to TRBJ2-1; 7 positions agree with TRBD2. CDR3 size: 16 residues. Germline V gene lookup returns CDR1 SGHRS and CDR2 YFSETQ. The V and J ends lost 2 bases and 1 base, in that order; junction bases with no gene match: 6.

This chain joins TRBV29-1 and TRBJ2-5; D may be TRBD1 (5 bases). V lost 2 bases, J lost 5 bases, and 21 bases lay in between. The CDR3 runs to 16 residues. CDR1 and CDR2 from the germline V gene are SQVTM and ANQGSEA. The CDR3 sequence: CSVERHPATEWETQYF. The CDR3 coding sequence is TGCAGCGTTGAACGGCACCCAGCGACAGAGTGGGAGACCCAGTACTTC.

This rearrangement joins TRBV7-9 to TRBJ1-1, with D maybe TRBD1 (6 bases). V lost 6 bases to trimming and J lost 8 bases, with 13 bases between them. Germline lookup yields CDR1 SEHNR and CDR2 FQNEAQ (reference sequence). This CDR3 contains 12 residues. CDR3 region: CASRAGASEAFF. The CDR3 bases are TGTGCCAGCAGAGCAGGGGCTAGCGAAGCTTTCTTT. The full variable domain, rest sourced from reference TRBV7-9 and TRBJ1-1, is DTGVSQNPRHKITKRGQNVTFRCDPISEHNRLYWYRQTLGQGPEFLTYFQNEAQLEKSRLLSDRFSAERPKGSFSTLEIQRTEQGDSAMYLCASRAGASEAFFGQGTRLTVV.

The CDR3 DNA sequence: TGTGCCAGCAGCTCACTGCCGGCTAATGAAAAACTGTTTTTT. Translation: CASSSLPANEKLFF. The chain employs TRBV7-6 and TRBJ1-4, with no clear D. V was clipped by 4 bases and J by 3 bases, with 9 bases between them. This CDR3 comprises 14 residues. The germline CDR1 and CDR2 sequences are SGHVS and FNYEAQ.

The V and J genes are TRBV27 and TRBJ2-1; 7 positions match TRBD1. The CDR3 covers 17 residues. V gave up 4 bases and J gave up 4 bases; unmatched junction bases: 13. Germline assignment: CDR1 MNHEY and CDR2 SMNVEV (reference sequence). DNA of the CDR3: TGTGCCAGCAGTTCCCCCCGACAGGGACCACAATACAATGAGCAGTTCTTC. Its protein product is CASSSPRQGPQYNEQFF.

The chain links TRBV6-5 to TRBJ2-2; the match to TRBD1 covers 9 bases. V lost 7 bases, J lost 6 bases, and 9 bases stayed unmatched. Germline CDR1 reads MNHEY; CDR2 reads SVGAGI. The CDR3 has 15 residues. The chain's CDR3 is CASKDGTGRAGELFF. DNA for the CDR3: TGTGCCAGCAAAGACGGGACAGGGAGGGCCGGGGAGCTGTTTTTT.

The chain recombines TRBV19 with TRBJ2-1; D is possibly TRBD2 (6 bases). CDR1 is LNHDA and CDR2 is SQIVND in the germline V gene (reference sequence). The length of the CDR3 is 12 residues. The V end lost 3 bases, the J end lost 10 bases, and 10 bases lay between the germline ends. Here the CDR3 DNA reads TGTGCCAGTAGTATCGGGAGTACCGAGCAGTTCTTC. Its protein product is CASSIGSTEQFF.

The chain links TRBV5-1 to TRBJ2-7, with 8 positions matching TRBD1. The germline V gene encodes CDR1 SGHRS and CDR2 YFSETQ. With 0 bases clipped from V and 2 bases from J, the junction kept 16 bases outside the gene matches. The CDR3 totals 19 residues. This chain's CDR3 is CASSLEGGTGQVITYEQYF. CDR3 coding DNA: TGCGCCAGCAGCTTGGAAGGGGGAACGGGACAGGTGATAACCTACGAGCAGTACTTC. The whole variable domain, filled in from reference TRBV5-1 and TRBJ2-7, reads KAGVTQTPRYLIKTRGQQVTLSCSPISGHRSVSWYQQTPGQGLQFLFEYFSETQRNKGNFPGRFSGRQFSNSRSEMNVSTLELGDSALYLCASSLEGGTGQVITYEQYFGPGTRLTVT.

This clone was observed a single time. In DNA form, the CDR3 reads TGTGCCACCATGCCAGGCGGGGGCAATCAGCCCCAGCATTTT. Its translation is CATMPGGGNQPQHF. J is TRBJ1-5 and V is TRBV24-1; D uncertain. The germline V gene encodes CDR1 KGHDR and CDR2 SFDVKD. V was pared by 8 bases and J by 2 bases, with 12 bases between. CDR3 length: 14 residues.

With regard to this clone: Other nucleotide sequences from this sample produce the same CDR3. V is TRBV7-2 and J is TRBJ2-3; no clear D gene. Trimming removed 3 bases at V and 3 bases at J, with 4 bases between. The germline V gene encodes CDR1 SGHTA and CDR2 FQGNSA. The CDR3 contains 12 residues. The CDR3 loop is CASSFLTDTQYF. As DNA, the CDR3 is TGTGCCAGCAGCTTCCTAACAGATACGCAGTATTTT. The complete variable domain, with remaining parts taken from reference TRBV7-2 and TRBJ2-3, reads GAGVSQSPSNKVTEKGKDVELRCDPISGHTALYWYRQSLGQGLEFLIYFQGNSAPDKSGLPSDRFSAERTGGSVSTLTIQRTQQEDSAVYLCASSFLTDTQYFGPGTRLTVL.

The chain couples TRBV7-9 to TRBJ1-4; TRBD1 agrees at 7 bases. The germline CDR1 and CDR2 sequences are SEHNR and FQNEAQ (reference sequence). This CDR3 has 14 residues. Trimming at V came to 5 bases and at J to 3 bases, leaving 3 bases not matched to a gene. CDR3 in DNA: TGTGCCAGCAGCCAGGGGGTAGCTAATGAAAAACTGTTTTTT. This gives the protein CASSQGVANEKLFF.

This clone occurred a few times. V gene TRBV12-3 or TRBV12-4 combines with J gene TRBJ2-7; unclear D gene. V was pared by 6 bases and J by 4 bases, with 10 bases between. The CDR3 spans 12 residues. This CDR3 is CASSPNEYEQYF. DNA for the CDR3: TGTGCCAGCAGCCCCAACGAGTACGAGCAGTACTTC.

This clone was seen a few times. The rearrangement links TRBV15 to TRBJ1-1; D ambiguous. Germline values: CDR1 LNHNV, CDR2 YYDKDF (reference sequence). This CDR3 is built from 15 residues. Deletions cut 3 bases from V and 0 bases from J, with 11 bases between. CDR3 coding DNA: TGTGCCACCAGCAGGTCACGGGATATGAACACTGAAGCTTTCTTT. The encoded protein is CATSRSRDMNTEAFF.